This T cell receptor beta chain was captured by sequencing in a study of identical twins. This clonotype was recorded a few times. Its matching antigen is unknown. Using its own MiXCR run on the 5' RACE reads, TCRdb lists one record per CDR3 protein. The table lists 430,000 or so distinct CDR3 sequences, approximately 24% of them singletons. This CDR3 spans 15 amino acids. CDR1 is SGHRS, CDR2 YFSETQ, per germline. V shed 2 bases, J shed 8 bases, and the junction held 8 bases outside the gene matches. Regarding the study as a whole: Researchers reported weaker excess twin sharing in beta out-of-frame sequences.

The sample was also linked to a second study, of T cells expressing NK-cell markers.

The clonotype originates from a woman under 30 in good health. The sample was CD4+ T cells sorted from blood. The chain uses TRBV5-1 and TRBJ2-1, with 9 bases lining up with TRBD2. In nucleotides, the CDR3 is TGCGCCAGCAGCTTTAGCGGGAGCCCAGGGGATGAGCAGTTCTTC. The encoded protein is CASSFSGSPGDEQFF.